Below are 18 T cell receptor beta chains sequenced from a single sample in a study of blood T cells in healthy people across ages. Primed by a sample-barcoded 5' primer and a J-beta primer mix, a second PCR proceeded for roughly 7 to 11 cycles. MiXCR, applied by TCRdb to the 5' RACE reads, yields one record per CDR3 protein. The sample contains 550,000 to 700,000 distinct CDR3 sequences, approximately 30% of which appear only once. Sequencing was performed on blood. The source is a woman aged 65 to 85 in good health.

In the case of this clonotype: As the CDR3 is not closed by the conserved phenylalanine or tryptophan, this likely results from a read error. The chain joins TRBV12-3 or TRBV12-4 to TRBJ2-7; D unclear. This CDR3 spans 13 amino acids. The CDR3: CASSFTLSYEQYS. For the CDR3, the DNA is TGCGCCAGCAGTTTTACACTATCCTACGAGCAGTACTCC.

The rearrangement links TRBV4-3 to TRBJ2-4; unclear D gene. V was pared by 0 bases and J by 5 bases, with 11 bases between. The CDR3 has 15 residues. CDR1 is LGHNA and CDR2 is YSLEER in the germline V gene. CDR3 sequence reads: CASSQEKAKENIQYF. The CDR3 DNA reads TGCGCCAGCAGCCAAGAGAAAGCGAAGGAAAACATTCAGTACTTC.

The genes are TRBV3-1 and TRBJ1-2, with 8 bases fitting TRBD1. V was pared by 0 bases and J by 8 bases, with 2 bases of the junction left unmatched. The CDR3 consists of 13 residues. CDR1 LGHDT and CDR2 YNNKEL come from the germline V gene (reference sequence). The CDR3 loop is CASSQDAGGGYTF. The CDR3 DNA follows: TGTGCCAGCAGCCAAGACGCAGGGGGCGGCTACACCTTC.

The rearrangement joins TRBV20-1 to TRBJ1-5, with D possibly TRBD1 on 5 matching bases. The length of the CDR3 is 14 residues. V lost 4 bases and J lost 1, with 11 bases in between. Germline CDR1 reads DFQATT; CDR2 reads SNEGSKA (reference sequence). CDR3 protein: CSAIGGRSNQPQHF. The CDR3 DNA reads as TGCAGTGCTATTGGGGGTAGGAGCAATCAGCCCCAGCATTTT.

As concerns this clonotype: The CDR3 does not end in the conserved phenylalanine or tryptophan, so this is likely a read error. CDR3 residues: CAISASGVPPDEQYL. The CDR3 coding sequence is TGTGCCATCAGTGCTAGCGGGGTCCCTCCTGACGAGCAGTACCTC. This chain joins TRBV10-3 and TRBJ2-7, with 9 bases fitting TRBD2. V trimming: 4 bases; J trimming: 5 bases; junction bases outside the gene matches: 9. Germline V lookup: CDR1 ENHRY, CDR2 SYGVKD. This CDR3 is 15 amino acids long.

The chain combines TRBV20-1 with TRBJ1-2; perhaps TRBD1 as D (6 bases). The CDR3 runs to 12 residues. Per germline, CDR1 DFQATT and CDR2 SNEGSKA (reference sequence). V lost 7 bases, J lost 2 bases, and 11 bases lay in between. CDR3 DNA sequence: TGCAGTGGGAGGGGGGAAAACTATGGCTACACCTTC. It translates to CSGRGENYGYTF.

This chain connects TRBV20-1 to TRBJ1-1, with D possibly matching TRBD1 (6 bases). V was pared by 0 bases and J by 3 bases, with 20 bases between. Germline V lookup: CDR1 DFQATT, CDR2 SNEGSKA (reference sequence). The CDR3 extends over 17 amino acids. CDR3 sequence (DNA): TGCAGTGCTAGAGATCCAATGGGGGGCTCCCAAGACACTGAAGCTTTCTTT. Protein product: CSARDPMGGSQDTEAFF.

This clonotype was seen just once. The chain recombines TRBV4-1 with TRBJ2-1; perhaps TRBD1 as D (5 bases). This CDR3 comprises 15 residues. Germline lookup yields CDR1 MGHRA and CDR2 YSYEKL. Trimming left V 4 bases short and J 6 bases short, with 16 bases between. Here the CDR3 reads CASSRVAGFFNEQFF. The CDR3 nucleotides are TGCGCCAGCAGCCGAGTGGCAGGGTTTTTCAATGAGCAGTTCTTC.

This sequence joins TRBV6-5 and TRBJ1-3, with D hard to call. CDR1 is MNHEY and CDR2 is SVGAGI in the germline V gene. Trimming removed 4 bases at V and 0 bases at J, with 4 bases between. The CDR3 is 13 residues long. CDR3 in amino acids: CASSSLSGNTIYF. The CDR3 bases are TGTGCCAGCAGTTCCCTCTCTGGAAACACCATATATTTT.

This clonotype is a singleton in its sample. V usage is TRBV20-1 and J usage is TRBJ1-2; 7 bases match TRBD1. The CDR3 extends over 15 amino acids. The V gene's germline CDR1 is DFQATT and CDR2 SNEGSKA (reference sequence). V shed 1 base, J shed 5 bases, and the junction held 10 bases outside the gene matches. The CDR3 sequence: CSARALGQLPYGYTF. The CDR3, as DNA: TGCAGTGCTAGAGCTCTGGGACAGCTTCCTTATGGCTACACCTTC.

This clonotype was detected only once. The genes are TRBV12-3 or TRBV12-4 and TRBJ2-5; 7 bases agree with TRBD2. The CDR3 is 15 amino acids. V shed 7 bases and J 4 bases; nucleotides not matched to a gene: 12. CDR3 loop: CASTTGKAGRETQYF. The CDR3 DNA reads TGTGCCAGCACCACGGGGAAAGCGGGGAGAGAGACCCAGTACTTC.

The count of this clonotype is one. The V and J genes are TRBV7-3 and TRBJ2-1; 12 positions match TRBD2. The trim removed 5 bases at V and 12 bases at J, leaving 8 bases unmatched. The CDR3 loop spans 14 amino acids. In germline, CDR1 is SGHTA, CDR2 FQGTGA. The CDR3 is CASSTTSGGNRQFF. The CDR3 coding sequence is TGTGCCAGCAGCACAACTAGCGGGGGGAATAGGCAGTTCTTC.

The chain links TRBV19 to TRBJ2-5; no firm D call. This CDR3 has 15 amino acids. Deletions cut 1 base from V and 4 bases from J, with 13 bases between. Germline values: CDR1 LNHDA, CDR2 SQIVND (reference sequence). The CDR3 DNA reads as TGTGCCAGTAGTATAGGGCGAGGTTCGAGAGAGACCCAGTACTTC. This sequence encodes CASSIGRGSRETQYF.

This clonotype has only one observation. CDR3: CASVETGWYEQYF. The CDR3 bases are TGTGCCAGCGTGGAGACAGGATGGTACGAGCAGTACTTC. The J gene is TRBJ2-7, the V gene TRBV6-1; D is perhaps TRBD1 (6 bases). Trimming removed 8 bases from V and 4 bases from J, with 15 bases in between. The CDR3 contains 13 residues. In germline, CDR1 is MNHNS, CDR2 SASEGT.

About this clonotype itself: A much larger clone lies a single base off, so this may be a read error. The gene calls are TRBV7-9 and TRBJ2-1; 9 positions agree with TRBD1. The V gene end was trimmed by 4 bases and the J gene end by 0 bases; junction bases not matched to a gene: 4. Germline CDR1 and CDR2: SEHNR and FQNEAQ (reference sequence). The CDR3 is 16 residues long. CDR3 DNA: TGTGCCAGCAGCTACCGGGACAGGGACTCCTACAATGAGCAGTTCTTC. The encoded protein is CASSYRDRDSYNEQFF.

This clonotype was detected ten times or more. The genes are TRBV19 and TRBJ2-1; no reliable D call. This CDR3 is 15 amino acids long. CDR1 is LNHDA and CDR2 is SQIVND in the germline V gene (reference sequence). Trimming took off 2 bases at V and 9 bases at J, with 17 bases between the two ends. The CDR3 reads CASSIFRSGSAEQFF. CDR3 coding DNA: TGTGCCAGTAGTATATTCAGATCAGGATCGGCTGAGCAGTTCTTC.

CDR3 nucleotides: TGCGCCAGCAGCTTGGTGGGGTCAACTAATGAAAAACTGTTTTTT. It codes for CASSLVGSTNEKLFF. The genes are TRBV5-1 and TRBJ1-4; D unresolved. Between the trimmed V and J ends, which lost 0 bases and 0 bases, there was a span of 6 bases. CDR3 length: 15 amino acids. CDR1 and CDR2 from the germline V gene are SGHRS and YFSETQ.

This chain uses TRBV7-2 with TRBJ2-7, with TRBD2 matching 7 bases. Germline CDR1 is SGHTA and CDR2 is FQGNSA. The CDR3 is 14 amino acids. V lost 4 bases and J lost 3; bases outside the gene matches: 6. CDR3 nucleotides: TGTGCCAGCAGCTACGCGGGGAGGGGCTACGAGCAGTACTTC. Protein product: CASSYAGRGYEQYF.